This is a list of T cell receptor beta chains from one sample in a study of glioma-infiltrating T cells. TCRdb reprocessed the multiplex PCR reads with MiXCR, giving one entry per CDR3 protein. This table holds 300,000 to 400,000 distinct CDR3 sequences, less than 50% found once. The sequencing input was glioma tissue, nonneoplastic brain tissue, or PBMCs (not recorded which). These receptors came from a human donor with low-grade glioma or glioblastoma, undergoing nonglioma brain surgery, or in good health (not recorded which). Both conserved end residues are part of each CDR3. The D gene is left open where the match is weak. Only some rows state a clone size, as once, few, many or a class for expanded clones.

v_gene	d_gene	j_gene	abundance	CDR3aa	CDR3nt
TRBV12-3/TRBV12-4	.	TRBJ2-7	once	CASSLAPGHHEQYF	TGTGCCAGCAGTTTAGCGCCCGGCCACCACGAGCAGTACTTC
TRBV7-2	.	TRBJ1-5	many	CASSPAREQPQHF	TGTGCCAGCAGCCCGGCCAGGGAGCAGCCCCAGCATTTT
TRBV7-9	TRBD2	TRBJ2-3	few	CASSLAASGSPDTQYF	TGTGCCAGCAGCTTAGCGGCTAGCGGGAGCCCAGATACGCAGTATTTT
TRBV25-1	TRBD2	TRBJ2-7	many	CASSEVAGEFYEQYF	TGTGCCAGCAGTGAAGTAGCGGGAGAATTCTACGAGCAGTACTTC
TRBV2	.	TRBJ2-7	.	CASRDGFSYEQYF	TGTGCCAGCCGGGACGGCTTCTCCTACGAGCAGTACTTC
TRBV27	.	TRBJ1-2	.	CASTGGHNYGYTF	TGTGCCAGCACCGGGGGGCATAACTATGGCTACACCTTC
TRBV4-3	.	TRBJ2-1	.	CASSQRTPPGRSSYNEQFF	TGCGCCAGCAGCCAAAGAACCCCACCGGGGCGTAGCTCCTACAATGAGCAGTTCTTC
TRBV7-2	.	TRBJ2-2	.	CASSATRNTGELFF	TGTGCCAGCAGCGCCACCAGGAACACCGGGGAGCTGTTTTTT
TRBV6-2/TRBV6-3	.	TRBJ2-3	many	CASSYSGKDTQYF	TGTGCCAGCAGTTACTCGGGGAAAGATACGCAGTATTTT
TRBV5-1	.	TRBJ2-7	few	CATKTDPSSYEQYF	TGCGCCACGAAAACAGATCCGAGCTCCTACGAGCAGTACTTC
TRBV28	TRBD1	TRBJ2-7	few	CASSYTGGIGERVSYEQYF	TGTGCCAGCAGTTATACAGGGGGCATCGGCGAGAGAGTCTCCTACGAGCAGTACTTC
TRBV4-1	.	TRBJ2-7	.	CASSHHGEQYF	TGCGCCAGCAGCCACCATGGAGAGCAGTACTTC
TRBV20-1	.	TRBJ2-7	.	CSARDQTGRDYEQYF	TGCAGTGCTAGAGATCAGACAGGGAGGGATTACGAGCAGTACTTC
TRBV5-1	TRBD1	TRBJ1-2	few	CASSLTLTGDGYTF	TGCGCCAGCAGCTTGACCCTGACAGGGGATGGCTACACCTTC
TRBV4-2	.	TRBJ1-2	few	CASSQETRGGYTF	TGTGCCAGCAGCCAAGAGACGCGGGGCGGCTACACCTTC
TRBV28	TRBD2	TRBJ2-1	once	CAGSFHGTSGRSYWNEQFF	TGTGCCGGCAGTTTTCATGGGACTAGCGGGAGGTCATATTGGAATGAGCAGTTCTTC
TRBV4-2	.	TRBJ2-1	few	CASSQDSPEQFF	TGTGCCAGCAGCCAAGATTCCCCGGAGCAGTTCTTC
TRBV4-1	TRBD1	TRBJ1-1	.	CASSRPTGDLRAFF	TGCGCCAGCAGCCGACCAACAGGGGACCTGAGGGCTTTCTTT
TRBV20-1	.	TRBJ1-2	many	CSASERGYTF	TGCAGTGCTAGCGAGCGGGGCTACACCTTC
TRBV20-1	.	TRBJ2-3	.	CSAIPVRGSKDTQYF	TGCAGTGCTATCCCTGTGAGGGGGAGTAAAGATACGCAGTATTTT
TRBV20-1	TRBD2	TRBJ2-3	many	CSASWGGSTDTQYF	TGCAGTGCTAGCTGGGGGGGGAGCACAGATACGCAGTATTTT
TRBV6-1	.	TRBJ1-1	many	CASSPRRSGGNTEAFF	TGTGCCAGCAGCCCCAGGAGGAGTGGGGGGAACACTGAAGCTTTCTTT
TRBV15	.	TRBJ2-3	.	CATSRDRGTDTQNF	TGTGCTACCAGCAGAGATCGGGGCACAGATACGCAGAATTTT
TRBV7-2	.	TRBJ1-2	.	CASSQGGLIYTF	TGTGCCAGCAGCCAAGGGGGACTTATCTACACCTTC
TRBV5-1	.	TRBJ1-4	few	CASSLDKRTTNEKLFF	TGCGCCAGCAGCTTGGACAAAAGGACAACTAATGAAAAACTGTTTTTT
TRBV6-2/TRBV6-3	.	TRBJ1-2	many	CASSYAANYGYTF	TGTGCCAGCAGTTACGCGGCTAACTATGGCTACACCTTC
TRBV5-1	TRBD2	TRBJ2-7	.	CARSLGVLAGASYEQYF	TGCGCCAGAAGCTTGGGAGTCCTAGCGGGAGCCTCCTACGAGCAGTACTTC
TRBV11-2	.	TRBJ2-2	.	CATQHFTGELFF	TGTGCCACACAACATTTCACCGGGGAGCTGTTTTTT
TRBV28	TRBD1	TRBJ1-2	.	CARSLPAGGANGYTF	TGTGCCAGAAGTTTACCCGCAGGGGGCGCGAATGGCTACACCTTC
TRBV6-2/TRBV6-3	.	TRBJ2-7	.	CASSAWEEAYEQYF	TGTGCCAGCAGTGCGTGGGAGGAGGCCTACGAGCAGTACTTC
TRBV7-2	TRBD2	TRBJ2-5	few	CASRPPWGGGQETQYF	TGTGCCAGCAGACCCCCATGGGGGGGAGGCCAAGAGACCCAGTACTTC
TRBV28	.	TRBJ2-7	many	CASRRSYEQYF	TGTGCCAGCAGGCGCTCCTACGAGCAGTACTTC
TRBV7-9	TRBD2	TRBJ2-1	.	CASSPTGYAGDNEQFF	TGTGCCAGCAGCCCCACCGGGTATGCGGGAGACAATGAGCAGTTCTTC
TRBV28	.	TRBJ2-1	few	CASSELTLTSSYNEQFF	TGTGCCAGCAGCGAGCTTACACTCACCAGCTCCTACAATGAGCAGTTCTTC
TRBV28	.	TRBJ1-5	many	CASRGTSNQPQHF	TGTGCCAGCCGGGGGACTAGCAATCAGCCCCAGCATTTT
TRBV4-2	.	TRBJ2-4	.	CASSQVGGIKNIQYF	TGTGCCAGCAGCCAAGTCGGGGGTATTAAAAACATTCAGTACTTC
TRBV20-1	TRBD1	TRBJ1-1	many	CSARRQGMSTEAFF	TGCAGTGCTAGGAGACAGGGAATGTCCACTGAAGCTTTCTTT
TRBV28	.	TRBJ1-2	few	CASSLPGTTNYGYTF	TGTGCCAGCAGTTTACCGGGGACCACTAACTATGGCTACACCTTC
TRBV28	.	TRBJ1-1	many	CASSLVGEAFF	TGTGCCAGCAGTTTAGTAGGCGAAGCTTTCTTT
TRBV20-1	.	TRBJ1-1	few	CSASRGMNTEAFF	TGCAGTGCTAGTCGGGGCATGAACACTGAAGCTTTCTTT
TRBV5-4	TRBD1	TRBJ2-3	.	CASNSADRGHADTQYF	TGTGCCAGCAACAGCGCCGACAGGGGGCACGCAGATACGCAGTATTTT
TRBV28	.	TRBJ1-2	many	CASSLFGGRGYTF	TGTGCCAGCAGTTTATTCGGGGGGCGCGGCTACACCTTC
TRBV4-2	.	TRBJ2-7	many	CASERAAGSNEQYF	TGTGCCAGCGAAAGAGCGGCAGGGTCTAACGAGCAGTACTTC
TRBV4-2	TRBD2	TRBJ2-7	.	CASSQGGLVGPSYEQYF	TGTGCCAGCAGCCAAGGGGGACTAGTGGGACCCTCCTACGAGCAGTACTTC
TRBV4-3	.	TRBJ1-3	few	CASSQAHPGNTIYF	TGCGCCAGCAGCCAAGCCCACCCCGGAAACACCATATATTTT
TRBV2	TRBD1	TRBJ2-1	.	CASSGTGSLDEQFF	TGTGCCAGCAGTGGGACAGGGAGTCTGGATGAGCAGTTCTTC